This T cell receptor (beta chain) stems from a study of blood T cell repertoires in COVID-19. Study context: Acute and convalescent COVID-19 specimens originated in the United States, Italy and Spain. T cells, B-cell-depleted T cells, or PBMCs supplied cDNA or gDNA.

This CDR3 contains 13 residues. V dropped 10 bases and J dropped 7; count of bases not matched to a gene: 11. Germline lookup yields CDR1 MNHEY and CDR2 SVGAGI. Original data processing: Estimates of nucleated cell counts were drawn from the amplification of reference gene primers. Data came from immunoSEQ multiplex PCR; TCRdb stores just in-frame clones and leaves some out. The V and J calls and clone size were taken over from that table, and D and trimming were inferred from the DNA. The repertoire holds 60,000 to 70,000 clones, with about 82% as singletons. The TCR was taken from a human donor in a cohort sampled during active COVID-19. The chain links TRBV6-5 to TRBJ1-2; TRBD1 matches at 8 bases. Input material: peripheral blood. The CDR3 loop is CATHLQTGAGYTF. The CDR3, as DNA: TGTGCCACTCATCTACAGACAGGGGCTGGCTACACCTTC.